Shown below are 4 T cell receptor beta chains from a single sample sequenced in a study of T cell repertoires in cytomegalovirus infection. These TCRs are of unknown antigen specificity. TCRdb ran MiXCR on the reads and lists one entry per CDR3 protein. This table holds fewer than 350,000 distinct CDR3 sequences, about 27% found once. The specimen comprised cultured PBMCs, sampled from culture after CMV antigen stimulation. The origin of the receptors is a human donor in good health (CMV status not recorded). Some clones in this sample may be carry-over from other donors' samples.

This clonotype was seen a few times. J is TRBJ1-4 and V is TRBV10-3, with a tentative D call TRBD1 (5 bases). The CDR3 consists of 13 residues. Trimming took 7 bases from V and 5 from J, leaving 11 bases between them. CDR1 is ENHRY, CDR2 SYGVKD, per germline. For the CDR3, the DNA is TGTGCCATCAAAGGGACCGTCAATGAAAAACTGTTTTTT. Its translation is CAIKGTVNEKLFF.

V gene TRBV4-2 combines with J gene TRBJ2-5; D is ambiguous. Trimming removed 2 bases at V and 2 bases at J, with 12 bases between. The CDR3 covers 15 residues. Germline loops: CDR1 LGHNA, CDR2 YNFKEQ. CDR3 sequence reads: CASSQTGRIQETQYF. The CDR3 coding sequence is TGTGCCAGCAGCCAAACGGGCAGGATACAAGAGACCCAGTACTTC.

The CDR3 DNA reads TGTGCCAGTACAGGGGGCGTAAACACCGGGGAGCTGTTTTTT. The encoded protein is CASTGGVNTGELFF. This chain uses TRBV7-9 with TRBJ2-2; 9 nucleotides agree with TRBD1. V was pared by 9 bases and J by 2 bases, with 4 bases of the junction left unmatched. The CDR3 spans 14 residues. CDR1 is SEHNR and CDR2 is FQNEAQ in the germline V gene (reference sequence). Together with reference TRBV7-9 and TRBJ2-2, the CDR3 gives the full variable domain: DTGVSQNPRHKITKRGQNVTFRCDPISEHNRLYWYRQTLGQGPEFLTYFQNEAQLEKSRLLSDRFSAERPKGSFSTLEIQRTEQGDSAMYLCASTGGVNTGELFFGEGSRLTVL.

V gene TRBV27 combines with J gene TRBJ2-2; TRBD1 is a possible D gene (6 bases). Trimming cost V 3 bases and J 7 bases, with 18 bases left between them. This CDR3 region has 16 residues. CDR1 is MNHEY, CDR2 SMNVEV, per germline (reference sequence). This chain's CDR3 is CASSFSAGDENGELFF. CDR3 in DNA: TGTGCCAGCAGTTTCTCGGCAGGGGATGAGAACGGGGAGCTGTTTTTT.